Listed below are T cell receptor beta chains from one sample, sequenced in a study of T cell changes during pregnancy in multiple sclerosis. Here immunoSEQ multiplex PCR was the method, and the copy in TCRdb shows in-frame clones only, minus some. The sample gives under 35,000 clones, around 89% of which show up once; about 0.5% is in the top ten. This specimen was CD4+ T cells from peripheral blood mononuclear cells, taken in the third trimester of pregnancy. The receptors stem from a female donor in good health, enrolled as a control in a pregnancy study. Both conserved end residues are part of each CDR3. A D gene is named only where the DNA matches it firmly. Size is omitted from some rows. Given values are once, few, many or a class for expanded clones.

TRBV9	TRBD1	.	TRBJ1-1	TGTGCCAGCAGCTCCCGGGACAGGGCCGTCGGGGCCTTT	CASSSRDRAVGAF
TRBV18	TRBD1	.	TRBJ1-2	TGTGCCAGCTCACCACCGACAGGGGGGGGCTACACCTTC	CASSPPTGGGYTF
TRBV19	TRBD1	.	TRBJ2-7	TGTGCCAGTAGATTAACAGGGGTCCGCGACGAGCAGTACTTC	CASRLTGVRDEQYF
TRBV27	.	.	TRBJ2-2	TGTGCCAGCACCCGGGGACTCTCGGTTGCTTGGGGCCGGAACACCGGGGAGCTGTTTTTT	CASTRGLSVAWGRNTGELFF
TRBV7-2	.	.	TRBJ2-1	TGTGCCAGCAGCTTAGCGCCAGCGATCTATGAGCAGTTCTTC	CASSLAPAIYEQFF
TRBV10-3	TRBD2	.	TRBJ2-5	TGTGCCATCAGTGAGGGGACTAGCGGGGGGATGAAGACCCAGTACTTC	CAISEGTSGGMKTQYF
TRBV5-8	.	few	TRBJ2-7	TGTGCCAGCAGCCTTGGCAGGGCCTCCTACGAGCAGTACTTC	CASSLGRASYEQYF
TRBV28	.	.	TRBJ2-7	TGTGCCAGCAGTCCAATCTCAGGGTACGTCTACGAGCAGTACTTC	CASSPISGYVYEQYF
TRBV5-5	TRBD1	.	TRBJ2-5	TGTGCCAGCAGCCAACAGGGGGGTGGGGGCGCGGAGACCCAGTACTTC	CASSQQGGGGAETQYF
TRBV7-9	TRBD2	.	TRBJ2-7	TGTGCCAGCAGCTTGGGGACTAGCGGGAATCCCTACGAGCAGTACTTC	CASSLGTSGNPYEQYF
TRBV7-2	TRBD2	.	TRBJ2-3	TGTGCCAGCAGGCACGACCTGGGGACTACCGGTACAGATACGCAGTATTTT	CASRHDLGTTGTDTQYF
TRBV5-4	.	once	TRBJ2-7	TGTGCCAGCAGCTCAGTGCCGGGACAAACCTCCTACGAGCAGTACTTC	CASSSVPGQTSYEQYF
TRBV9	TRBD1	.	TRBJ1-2	TGTGCCAGCAGCTCCCGGACAGGGAGCTATGGCTACACCTTC	CASSSRTGSYGYTF
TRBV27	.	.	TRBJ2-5	TGTGCCAGCAGCTGGGACAAGCAAGAGACCCAGTACTTC	CASSWDKQETQYF
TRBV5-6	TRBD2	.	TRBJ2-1	TGTGCCAGCAGCTTGGTGGGGCTAGCGGAGTACAATGAGCAGTTCTTC	CASSLVGLAEYNEQFF
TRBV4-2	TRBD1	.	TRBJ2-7	TGTGCCAGCAGCCTAAACAGGGGGCATTCCTACGAGCAGTACTTC	CASSLNRGHSYEQYF
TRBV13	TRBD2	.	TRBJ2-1	TGTGCCAGCAGCTTGTCAGTAGCGGGGACAAATGAGCAGTTCTTC	CASSLSVAGTNEQFF
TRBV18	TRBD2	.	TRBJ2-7	TGTGCCAGCTCACCGCCTACTAGCGGGCTACCCTACGAGCAGTACTTC	CASSPPTSGLPYEQYF
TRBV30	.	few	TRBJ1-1	TGTGCCTGGACCCTACTGACAGGTGAAGCTTTCTTT	CAWTLLTGEAFF
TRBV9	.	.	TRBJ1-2	TGTGCCAGCAGCACCCCATCCAGGGAAGTTGGTCATGGCTACACCTTC	CASSTPSREVGHGYTF
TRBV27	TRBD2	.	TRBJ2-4	TGTGCCAGCAGTCCGCGGGGGAACCTAGCCAAAAACATTCAGTACTTC	CASSPRGNLAKNIQYF
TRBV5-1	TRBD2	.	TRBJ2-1	TGCGCCAGCAGGGTAGCGGGACTCTCCTACAATGAGCAGTTCTTC	CASRVAGLSYNEQFF
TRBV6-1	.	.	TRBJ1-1	TGTGCCAGCGCGCCCGGGACTTTGGTTGCTTTCTTT	CASAPGTLVAFF
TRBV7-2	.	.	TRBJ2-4	TGTGCCAGCACCCAGGGGTCCAAAAACATTCAGTACTTC	CASTQGSKNIQYF
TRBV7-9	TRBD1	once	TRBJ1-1	TGTGCCAGCAGAGCAGCACAGGGGACTGAAGCTTTCTTT	CASRAAQGTEAFF
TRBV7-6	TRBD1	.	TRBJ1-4	TGTGCCAGCAGCGGACAGGGTCCGGCTAATGAAAAACTGTTTTTT	CASSGQGPANEKLFF
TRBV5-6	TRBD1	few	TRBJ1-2	TGTGCCAGCAGTTGGGGACAGGCGATTAACTATGGCTACACCTTC	CASSWGQAINYGYTF
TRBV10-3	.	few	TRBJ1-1	TGTGCCACGCTACAGGGATTGGGGAACACTGAAGCTTTCTTT	CATLQGLGNTEAFF
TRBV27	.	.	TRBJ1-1	TGTGCCAGCAGTTTCTACCCCCTGAACACTGAAGCTTTCTTT	CASSFYPLNTEAFF